The 16 T cell receptor beta chains below come from one sample, sequenced in a study of blood T cell repertoires in COVID-19. The data were produced by immunoSEQ multiplex PCR, yet TCRdb's version contains in-frame clones alone and is incomplete. The data contain fewer than 400,000 clones, 89% of them singletons. The sample consisted of PBMCs or T cells enriched from blood (not recorded which). Every receptor here comes from a woman aged 25 to 39 who had recovered from COVID-19.

The rearrangement uses TRBV19 and TRBJ1-1, with 7 bases fitting TRBD1. The CDR3 extends over 16 amino acids. Germline values: CDR1 LNHDA, CDR2 SQIVND (reference sequence). Unmatched junction bases numbered 7, after V lost 0 bases and J lost 3 bases. The CDR3 sequence is CASSIDTDREDTEAFF. The CDR3 nucleotides read TGTGCCAGTAGTATAGATACAGACAGGGAGGACACTGAAGCTTTCTTT.

V and J are TRBV4-3 and TRBJ1-1; unclear D gene. Deletions cut 1 base from V and 5 bases from J, with 8 bases between. The germline V gene encodes CDR1 LGHNA and CDR2 YSLEER. The CDR3 spans 13 residues. The CDR3 is CASSQVGRTEAFF. DNA for the CDR3: TGCGCCAGCAGCCAAGTGGGCCGGACTGAAGCTTTCTTT.

The chain recombines TRBV5-1 with TRBJ1-6, with TRBD1 identical over 7 bases. Germline V gene data show CDR1 as SGHRS and CDR2 as YFSETQ. The V and J ends lost 2 bases and 6 bases, in that order; junction bases with no gene match: 5. The CDR3 covers 15 residues. The CDR3 DNA is TGCGCCAGCAGCTTTCTGGGACAGACTAATTCACCCCTCCACTTT. As protein: CASSFLGQTNSPLHF.

This clone appeared a single time. The chain employs TRBV6-5 and TRBJ1-1; D possibly corresponds to TRBD1 (6 bases). Germline V gene data show CDR1 as MNHEY and CDR2 as SVGAGI. Deletions cut 11 bases from V and 4 bases from J, with 20 bases between. The CDR3 is 14 residues long. The CDR3: CAARRGGSLTEAFF. The CDR3 region has the DNA TGTGCCGCCCGGCGTGGGGGCTCCCTCACTGAAGCTTTCTTT.

This chain links TRBV7-8 with TRBJ2-7; TRBD2 is a possible D gene (5 bases). Germline V gives CDR1 SGHVS, CDR2 FQNEAQ. This CDR3 is built from 13 residues. Trimming removed 7 bases from V and 3 bases from J, with 13 bases in between. The CDR3 protein is CASTGNRYYEQYF. CDR3 sequence (DNA): TGTGCCAGCACCGGGAACCGCTACTACGAGCAGTACTTC. Combining the CDR3 with reference TRBV7-8 and TRBJ2-7 gives the whole variable domain GAGVSQSPRYKVAKRGQDVALRCDPISGHVSLFWYQQALGQGPEFLTYFQNEAQLDKSGLPSDRFFAERPEGSVSTLKIQRTQQEDSAVYLCASTGNRYYEQYFGPGTRLTVT.

V is TRBV29-1 and J is TRBJ2-7; 13 positions match TRBD2. CDR3 length equals 16 residues. Germline assignment: CDR1 SQVTM and CDR2 ANQGSEA. Trimming at V came to 1 base and at J to 3 bases, leaving 6 bases not matched to a gene. The CDR3 loop is CSVEARRLAGGYEQYF. As DNA, the CDR3 is TGCAGCGTTGAAGCACGTCGACTAGCGGGAGGCTACGAGCAGTACTTC.

The rearrangement joins TRBV2 to TRBJ2-7, with D possibly being TRBD1 (5 bases). The CDR3 is 13 residues long. V was shortened by 5 bases and J by 0 bases, with 8 bases between the two germline ends. From germline, CDR1 is SNHLY and CDR2 FYNNEI. CDR3 DNA sequence: TGTGCCAGCAGTTTCGACAGCTCCTACGAGCAGTACTTC. As protein: CASSFDSSYEQYF.

The V gene is TRBV19, the J gene TRBJ2-2; unclear D gene. Germline CDR1 reads LNHDA; CDR2 reads SQIVND (reference sequence). The CDR3 loop spans 13 amino acids. Between the trimmed V and J ends, which lost 5 bases and 0 bases, there was a span of 4 bases. As DNA, the CDR3 is TGTGCCAGTAGTCAGACGAACACCGGGGAGCTGTTTTTT. This translates into CASSQTNTGELFF.

The chain links TRBV6-5 to TRBJ2-7, with D possibly TRBD1 on 6 matching bases. The germline CDR1 and CDR2 sequences are MNHEY and SVGAGI. The CDR3 spans 15 residues. Trimming took 5 bases from V and 6 from J, leaving 20 bases between them. CDR3 DNA: TGTGCCAGCAGTCTGGGACATTACCTCTCGGGCGAGCAGTACTTC. It specifies CASSLGHYLSGEQYF.

The rearrangement uses TRBV30 and TRBJ1-5; no definite D call. Trimming removed 0 bases from V and 12 bases from J, with 15 bases in between. CDR1 and CDR2 from the germline V gene are GTSNPN and SVGIG (reference sequence). The CDR3 loop spans 13 amino acids. Here the CDR3 reads CAWSVSAFSNQHF. In DNA, the CDR3 is TGTGCCTGGAGTGTATCCGCTTTCAGTAACCAGCATTTT.

The chain is built from TRBV14 and TRBJ2-7, with 7 bases identical to TRBD2. This CDR3 has 14 amino acids. Trimming removed 6 bases from V and 3 bases from J; junction bases left unmatched: 8. Germline assignment: CDR1 SGHDN and CDR2 FVKESK. CDR3 coding DNA: TGTGCCAGCAGAGAAGCGGGGCGCGTCTACGAGCAGTACTTC. It codes for CASREAGRVYEQYF.

The chain carries TRBV12-3 or TRBV12-4 and TRBJ2-5; D perhaps matches TRBD1 (5 bases). The V end lost 6 bases, the J end lost 5 bases, and 13 bases lay between the germline ends. This CDR3 is 13 amino acids long. CDR3 loop: CASRSTDGETQYF. CDR3 DNA sequence: TGTGCCAGCAGGTCGACAGACGGGGAGACCCAGTACTTC.

The chain couples TRBV5-4 to TRBJ1-1; 9 positions match TRBD1. Per the germline V gene, CDR1 is SGHNT and CDR2 is YYREEE (reference sequence). The CDR3 is 16 residues long. V dropped 3 bases and J dropped 0; count of bases not matched to a gene: 6. CDR3 region: CASSSQQGAMNTEAFF. CDR3 nucleotides: TGTGCCAGCAGCTCCCAACAGGGGGCTATGAACACTGAAGCTTTCTTT.

The V gene is TRBV19, the J gene TRBJ2-5; 10 positions agree with TRBD1. The germline CDR1 and CDR2 sequences are LNHDA and SQIVND (reference sequence). The CDR3 extends over 14 amino acids. Trimming cost V 4 bases and J 4 bases; bases outside gene matches: 3. The CDR3 protein is CASSSRDRGETQYF. As DNA, the CDR3 is TGTGCCAGTAGTAGCCGGGACAGGGGAGAGACCCAGTACTTC. Complete variable domain (other parts from reference TRBV19 and TRBJ2-5): DGGITQSPKYLFRKEGQNVTLSCEQNLNHDAMYWYRQDPGQGLRLIYYSQIVNDFQKGDIAEGYSVSREKKESFPLTVTSAQKNPTAFYLCASSSRDRGETQYFGPGTRLLVL.

The chain joins TRBV7-2 to TRBJ2-2, with 8 bases identical to TRBD2. The J segment lost 2 bases and the V segment lost 5 bases, leaving 7 bases of the junction unmatched. Germline V gives CDR1 SGHTA, CDR2 FQGNSA. The CDR3 contains 16 residues. The CDR3 DNA reads TGTGCCAGCAGCGCCCAAGGACTAGCTAACACCGGGGAGCTGTTTTTT. Translating gives CASSAQGLANTGELFF.

This chain links TRBV30 with TRBJ2-7; TRBD2 matches at 8 bases. CDR1 GTSNPN and CDR2 SVGIG come from the germline V gene (reference sequence). The trim removed 4 bases at V and 4 bases at J, leaving 6 bases unmatched. The CDR3 spans 13 residues. CDR3: CAWKVAGLYEQYF. The CDR3 coding sequence is TGTGCCTGGAAGGTAGCGGGACTATACGAGCAGTACTTC.